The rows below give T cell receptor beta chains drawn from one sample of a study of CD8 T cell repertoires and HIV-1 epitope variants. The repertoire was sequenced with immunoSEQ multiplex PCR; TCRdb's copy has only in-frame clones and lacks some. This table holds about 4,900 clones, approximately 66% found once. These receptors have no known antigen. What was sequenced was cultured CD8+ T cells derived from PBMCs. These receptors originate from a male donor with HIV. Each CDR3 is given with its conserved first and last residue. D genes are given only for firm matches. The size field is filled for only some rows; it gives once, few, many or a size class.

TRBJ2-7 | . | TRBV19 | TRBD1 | CASSEGGLRDEQYF | TGTGCCAGTAGTGAAGGGGGCCTTCGCGACGAGCAGTACTTC
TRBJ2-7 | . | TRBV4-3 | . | CASSQQNTGSYEQYF | TGCGCCAGCAGCCAACAGAACACTGGCTCCTACGAGCAGTACTTC
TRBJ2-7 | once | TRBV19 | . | CASSIAASYEQYF | TGTGCCAGTAGTATAGCCGCCTCCTACGAGCAGTACTTC
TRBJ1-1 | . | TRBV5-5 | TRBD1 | CASSRTGDTEAFF | TGTGCCAGCAGTCGGACAGGGGACACTGAAGCTTTCTTT
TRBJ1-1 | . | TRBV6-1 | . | CASSWTFALNTEAFF | TGTGCCAGCAGTTGGACCTTCGCCTTGAACACTGAAGCTTTCTTT
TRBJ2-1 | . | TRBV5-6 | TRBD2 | CASSGGLAGDNEQFF | TGTGCCAGCAGCGGAGGACTAGCGGGAGACAATGAGCAGTTCTTC
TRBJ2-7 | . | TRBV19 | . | CASSIEKTRPYEQYF | TGTGCCAGTAGTATAGAGAAGACACGGCCCTACGAGCAGTACTTC
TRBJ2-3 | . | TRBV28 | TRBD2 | CASSPDIAGPRGDTQYF | TGTGCCAGCAGTCCTGACATAGCGGGGCCACGGGGAGATACGCAGTATTTT
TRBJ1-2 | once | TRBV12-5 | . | CASGLGVGGTNYGYTF | TGTGCTAGTGGTTTAGGGGTTGGAGGAACTAACTATGGCTACACCTTC
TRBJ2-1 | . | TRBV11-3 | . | CASSFRSYNEQFF | TGTGCCAGCAGTTTCCGGTCGTACAATGAGCAGTTCTTC
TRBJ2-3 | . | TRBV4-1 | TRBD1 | CASSPPPPPGQGTDTQYF | TGCGCCAGCAGCCCACCCCCTCCCCCGGGACAGGGTACAGATACGCAGTATTTT
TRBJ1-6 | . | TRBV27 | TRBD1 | CASSYLGTGNSPLHF | TGTGCCAGCAGCTATCTGGGGACAGGGAATTCACCCCTCCACTTT
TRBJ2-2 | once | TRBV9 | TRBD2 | CASSVGVAGQTRLTGELFF | TGTGCCAGCAGCGTAGGGGTAGCGGGGCAGACTCGACTCACCGGGGAGCTGTTTTTT
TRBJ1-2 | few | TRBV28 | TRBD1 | CASTPTGNYGYTF | TGTGCCAGCACTCCGACAGGGAACTATGGCTACACCTTC
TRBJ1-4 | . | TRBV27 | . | CASSLAPPGARPNEKLFF | TGTGCCAGCAGTTTAGCCCCACCGGGGGCGCGCCCTAATGAAAAACTGTTTTTT
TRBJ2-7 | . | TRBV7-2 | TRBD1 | CASSEEQGYAYEQYF | TGTGCCAGCAGCGAAGAACAGGGGTATGCATACGAGCAGTACTTC
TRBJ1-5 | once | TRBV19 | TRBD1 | CASSGMTGFNQPQHF | TGTGCCAGTAGTGGCATGACAGGGTTCAATCAGCCCCAGCATTTT
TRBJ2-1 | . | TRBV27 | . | CASSLLENPYNEQFF | TGTGCCAGCAGTTTACTGGAGAACCCCTACAATGAGCAGTTCTTC
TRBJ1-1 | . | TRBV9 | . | CASSALPAGANTEAFF | TGTGCCAGCAGCGCCCTGCCAGCAGGGGCGAACACTGAAGCTTTCTTT
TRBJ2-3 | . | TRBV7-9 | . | CASSLEQGWEDTQYF | TGTGCCAGCAGCTTAGAACAGGGTTGGGAAGATACGCAGTATTTT
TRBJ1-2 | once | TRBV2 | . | CASSDGGGYTF | TGTGCCAGCAGTGATGGTGGTGGCTACACCTTC
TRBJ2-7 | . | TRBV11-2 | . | CASSFGGDYEQYF | TGTGCCAGCAGCTTTGGGGGAGACTACGAGCAGTACTTC
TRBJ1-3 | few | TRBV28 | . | CASNPDGPGNTIYF | TGTGCCAGCAATCCTGACGGGCCCGGAAACACCATATATTTT
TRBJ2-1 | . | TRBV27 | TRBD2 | CASSELAGDYNEQFF | TGTGCCAGCAGCGAACTAGCGGGAGACTACAATGAGCAGTTCTTC
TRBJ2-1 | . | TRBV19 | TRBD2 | CASSIRRGLAGGYEQFF | TGTGCCAGTAGTATCCGCCGGGGACTAGCGGGGGGTTATGAGCAGTTCTTC
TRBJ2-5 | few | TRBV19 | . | CASSIGLETQYF | TGTGCCAGTAGTATAGGGCTGGAGACCCAGTACTTC
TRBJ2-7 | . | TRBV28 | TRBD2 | CASSYRGLASYEQYF | TGTGCCAGCAGCTACAGGGGACTAGCGTCCTACGAGCAGTACTTC
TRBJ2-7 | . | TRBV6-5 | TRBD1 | CASSYQGVNEQYF | TGTGCCAGCAGTTACCAGGGGGTGAACGAGCAGTACTTC
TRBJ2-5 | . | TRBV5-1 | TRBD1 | CASSRLTGFQETQYF | TGCGCCAGCAGCCGATTGACAGGGTTCCAAGAGACCCAGTACTTC